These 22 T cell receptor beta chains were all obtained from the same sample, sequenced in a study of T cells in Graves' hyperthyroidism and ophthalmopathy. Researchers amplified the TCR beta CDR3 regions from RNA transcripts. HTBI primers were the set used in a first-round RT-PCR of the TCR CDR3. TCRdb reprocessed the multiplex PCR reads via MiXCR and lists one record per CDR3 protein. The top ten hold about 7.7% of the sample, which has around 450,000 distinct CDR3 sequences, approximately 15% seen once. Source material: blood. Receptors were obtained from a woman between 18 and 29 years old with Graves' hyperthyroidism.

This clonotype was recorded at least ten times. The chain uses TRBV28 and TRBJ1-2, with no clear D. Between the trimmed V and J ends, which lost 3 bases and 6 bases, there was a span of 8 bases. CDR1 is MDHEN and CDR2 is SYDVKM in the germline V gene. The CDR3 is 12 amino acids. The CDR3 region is CASSFRENGYTF. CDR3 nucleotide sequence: TGTGCCAGCAGTTTTAGAGAGAATGGCTACACCTTC.

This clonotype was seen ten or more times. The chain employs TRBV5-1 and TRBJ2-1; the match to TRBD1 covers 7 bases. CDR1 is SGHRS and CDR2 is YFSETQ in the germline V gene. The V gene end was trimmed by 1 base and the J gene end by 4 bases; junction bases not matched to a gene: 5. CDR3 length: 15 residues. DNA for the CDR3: TGCGCCAGCAGCTTGACAGGGGTGGGATACAATGAGCAGTTCTTC. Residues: CASSLTGVGYNEQFF.

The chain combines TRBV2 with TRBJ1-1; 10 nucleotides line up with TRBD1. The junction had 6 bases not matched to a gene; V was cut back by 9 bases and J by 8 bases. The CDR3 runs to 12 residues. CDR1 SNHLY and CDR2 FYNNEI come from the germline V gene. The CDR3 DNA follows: TGTGCCAGGACAGGGGGCGGAACCGAAGCTTTCTTT. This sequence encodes CARTGGGTEAFF.

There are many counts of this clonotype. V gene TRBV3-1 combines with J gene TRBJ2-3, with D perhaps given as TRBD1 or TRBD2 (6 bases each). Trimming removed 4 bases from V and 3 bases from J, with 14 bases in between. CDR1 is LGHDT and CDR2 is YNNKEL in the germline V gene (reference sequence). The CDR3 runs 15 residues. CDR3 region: CASSPLRGRTDTQYF. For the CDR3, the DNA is TGTGCCAGCAGCCCGCTAAGGGGGAGGACAGATACGCAGTATTTT.

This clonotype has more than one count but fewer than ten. The CDR3 bases are TGCGCCAGTAACCGGGACAGGGCTTCTGATGAGCAGTTCTTC. It specifies CASNRDRASDEQFF. The chain couples TRBV5-1 to TRBJ2-1; TRBD1 aligns across 9 bases. Trimming at V came to 8 bases and at J to 8 bases, leaving 11 bases not matched to a gene. Germline V gene data show CDR1 as SGHRS and CDR2 as YFSETQ. CDR3 length equals 14 residues. Full variable domain (outside the CDR3, taken from reference TRBV5-1 and TRBJ2-1): KAGVTQTPRYLIKTRGQQVTLSCSPISGHRSVSWYQQTPGQGLQFLFEYFSETQRNKGNFPGRFSGRQFSNSRSEMNVSTLELGDSALYLCASNRDRASDEQFFGPGTRLTVL.

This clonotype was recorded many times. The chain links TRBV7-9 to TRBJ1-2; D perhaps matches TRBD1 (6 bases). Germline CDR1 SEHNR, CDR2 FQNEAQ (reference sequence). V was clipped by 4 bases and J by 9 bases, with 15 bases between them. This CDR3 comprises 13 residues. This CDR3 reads CASSSEDSWSYTF. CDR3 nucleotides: TGTGCCAGCAGCTCAGAGGACAGTTGGAGCTACACCTTC.

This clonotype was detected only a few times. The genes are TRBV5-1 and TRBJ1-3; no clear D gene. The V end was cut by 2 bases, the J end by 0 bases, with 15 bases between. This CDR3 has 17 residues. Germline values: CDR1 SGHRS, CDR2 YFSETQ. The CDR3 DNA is TGCGCCAGCAGCTTACCTCCGGGTCTGGACTCTGGAAACACCATATATTTT. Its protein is CASSLPPGLDSGNTIYF.

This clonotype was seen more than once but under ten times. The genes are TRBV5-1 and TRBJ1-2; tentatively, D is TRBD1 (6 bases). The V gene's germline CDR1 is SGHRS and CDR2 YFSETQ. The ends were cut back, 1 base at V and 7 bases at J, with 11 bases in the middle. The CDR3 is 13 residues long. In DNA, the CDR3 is TGCGCCAGCAGCTTGAGAGGGGGAGGTGGCTACACCTTC. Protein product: CASSLRGGGGYTF. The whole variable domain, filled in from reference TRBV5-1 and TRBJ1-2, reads KAGVTQTPRYLIKTRGQQVTLSCSPISGHRSVSWYQQTPGQGLQFLFEYFSETQRNKGNFPGRFSGRQFSNSRSEMNVSTLELGDSALYLCASSLRGGGGYTFGSGTRLTVV.

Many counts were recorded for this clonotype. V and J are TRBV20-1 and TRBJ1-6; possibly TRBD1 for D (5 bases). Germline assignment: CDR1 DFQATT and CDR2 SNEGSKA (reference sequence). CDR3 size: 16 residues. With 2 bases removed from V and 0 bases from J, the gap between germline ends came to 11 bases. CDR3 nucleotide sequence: TGCAGTGCTAGATTTGGGGGAAGCTCCTATAATTCACCCCTCCACTTT. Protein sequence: CSARFGGSSYNSPLHF.

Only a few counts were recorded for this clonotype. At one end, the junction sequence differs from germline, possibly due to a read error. CDR3 sequence reads: CASSSTTGPPNF. The CDR3 coding sequence is TGTGCCAGCAGTTCAACTACCGGGCCCCCTAACTTC. This chain uses TRBV28 with TRBJ2-7; D ambiguous. Germline V CDR1 and CDR2: MDHEN, SYDVKM. This CDR3 contains 12 residues.

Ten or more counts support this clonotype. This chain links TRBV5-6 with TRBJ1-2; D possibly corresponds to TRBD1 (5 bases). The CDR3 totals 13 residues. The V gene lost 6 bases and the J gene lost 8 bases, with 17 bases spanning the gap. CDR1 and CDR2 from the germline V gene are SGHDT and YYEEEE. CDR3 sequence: CASIRDLVGGYTF. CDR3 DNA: TGTGCCAGCATCAGGGACCTTGTCGGGGGCTACACCTTC.

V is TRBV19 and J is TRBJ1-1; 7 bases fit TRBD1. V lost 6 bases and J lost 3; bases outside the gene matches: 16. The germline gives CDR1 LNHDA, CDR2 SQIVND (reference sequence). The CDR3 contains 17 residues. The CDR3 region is CASRGNRGSQGDTEAFF. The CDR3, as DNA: TGTGCCAGTAGGGGGAACCGTGGGAGCCAGGGGGACACTGAAGCTTTCTTT.

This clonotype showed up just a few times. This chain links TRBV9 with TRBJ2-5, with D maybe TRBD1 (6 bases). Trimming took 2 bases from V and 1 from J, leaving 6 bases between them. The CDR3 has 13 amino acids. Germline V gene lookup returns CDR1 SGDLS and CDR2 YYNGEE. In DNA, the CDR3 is TGTGCCAGCAGCGTGGGGGCCCAAGAGACCCAGTACTTC. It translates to CASSVGAQETQYF.

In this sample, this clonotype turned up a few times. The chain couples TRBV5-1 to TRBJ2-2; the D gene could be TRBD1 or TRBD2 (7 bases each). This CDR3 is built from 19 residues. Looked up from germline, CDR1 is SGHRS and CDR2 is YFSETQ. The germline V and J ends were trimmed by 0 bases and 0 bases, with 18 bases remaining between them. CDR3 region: CASSLARQGGSANTGELFF. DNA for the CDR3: TGCGCCAGCAGCTTGGCCCGACAGGGAGGGTCGGCGAACACCGGGGAGCTGTTTTTT.

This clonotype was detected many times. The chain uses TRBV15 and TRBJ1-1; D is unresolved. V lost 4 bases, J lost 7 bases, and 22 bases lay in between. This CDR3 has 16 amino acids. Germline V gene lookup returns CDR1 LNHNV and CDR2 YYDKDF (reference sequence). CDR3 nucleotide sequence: TGTGCCACCAGCAACGGGCTAGACGGACGGATTTATGAAGCTTTCTTT. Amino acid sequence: CATSNGLDGRIYEAFF.

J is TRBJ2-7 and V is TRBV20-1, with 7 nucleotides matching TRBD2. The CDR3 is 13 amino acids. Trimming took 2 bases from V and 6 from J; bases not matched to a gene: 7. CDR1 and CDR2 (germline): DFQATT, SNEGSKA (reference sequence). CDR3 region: CSARSSGGGEQYF. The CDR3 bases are TGCAGTGCTAGAAGTTCTGGCGGGGGCGAGCAGTACTTC.

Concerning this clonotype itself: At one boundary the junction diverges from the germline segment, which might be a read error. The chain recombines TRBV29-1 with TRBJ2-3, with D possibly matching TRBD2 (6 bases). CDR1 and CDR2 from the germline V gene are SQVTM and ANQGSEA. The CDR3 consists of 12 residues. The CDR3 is CSVEGGADTQCF. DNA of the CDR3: TGCAGCGTTGAGGGGGGTGCAGATACGCAGTGTTTT.

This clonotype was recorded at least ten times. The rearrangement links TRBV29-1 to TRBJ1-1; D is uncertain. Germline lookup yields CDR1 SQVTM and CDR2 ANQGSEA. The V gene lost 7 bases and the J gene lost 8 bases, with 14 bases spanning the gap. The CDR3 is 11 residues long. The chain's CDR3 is CSAANNREAFF. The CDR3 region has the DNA TGCAGCGCCGCAAACAATCGAGAAGCTTTCTTT.

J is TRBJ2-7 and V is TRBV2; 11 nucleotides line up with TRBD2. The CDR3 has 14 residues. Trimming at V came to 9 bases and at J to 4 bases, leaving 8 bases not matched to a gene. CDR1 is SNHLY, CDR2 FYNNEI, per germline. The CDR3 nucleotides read TGTGCCAGAGAAACCGGGACTAGCGGATACGAGCAGTACTTC. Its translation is CARETGTSGYEQYF.

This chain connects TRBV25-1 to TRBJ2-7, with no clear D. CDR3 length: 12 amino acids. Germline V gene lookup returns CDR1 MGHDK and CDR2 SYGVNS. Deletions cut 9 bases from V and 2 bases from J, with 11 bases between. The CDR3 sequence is CASRGGPYEQYF. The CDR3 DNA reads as TGTGCCAGTCGTGGCGGCCCCTACGAGCAGTACTTC.

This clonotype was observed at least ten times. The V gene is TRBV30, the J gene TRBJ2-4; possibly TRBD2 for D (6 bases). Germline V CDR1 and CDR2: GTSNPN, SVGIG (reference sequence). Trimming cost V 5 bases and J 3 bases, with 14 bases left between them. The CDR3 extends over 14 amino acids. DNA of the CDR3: TGTGCCTGGGGGGCCTTGGGGGGCAAAAACATTCAGTACTTC. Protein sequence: CAWGALGGKNIQYF.

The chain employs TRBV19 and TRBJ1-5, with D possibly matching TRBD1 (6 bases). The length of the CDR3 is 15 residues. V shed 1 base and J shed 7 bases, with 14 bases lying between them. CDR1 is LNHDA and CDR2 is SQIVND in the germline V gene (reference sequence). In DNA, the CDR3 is TGTGCCAGTAGTATAGTCGCAGGGGAGGCGCAGCCCCAGCATTTT. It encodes CASSIVAGEAQPQHF. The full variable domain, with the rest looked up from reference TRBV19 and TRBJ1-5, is DGGITQSPKYLFRKEGQNVTLSCEQNLNHDAMYWYRQDPGQGLRLIYYSQIVNDFQKGDIAEGYSVSREKKESFPLTVTSAQKNPTAFYLCASSIVAGEAQPQHFGDGTRLSIL.